The 5 T cell receptor beta chains reported below all come from one sample, sequenced in a study of blood T cell repertoires in COVID-19. Repertoires were generated with immunoSEQ multiplex PCR, while TCRdb's copy carries only in-frame clones and drops some. The sample contains under 300,000 clones, 86% of which appear only once. The sequencing input was PBMCs or T cells enriched from blood (not recorded which). The receptors stem from a woman between 40 and 50 years old with acute COVID-19.

The chain joins TRBV19 to TRBJ2-2, with D perhaps TRBD1 (6 bases). The V and J ends lost 9 bases and 3 bases respectively, with 14 bases between them. The CDR3 extends over 14 amino acids. CDR1 and CDR2 (germline): LNHDA, SQIVND (reference sequence). CDR3 sequence: CASNHRVDTGELFF. Here the CDR3 DNA reads TGTGCCAGCAACCACAGGGTGGACACCGGGGAGCTGTTTTTT.

The V gene is TRBV24-1, the J gene TRBJ2-3, with D unresolved. The germline V gene encodes CDR1 KGHDR and CDR2 SFDVKD. Deletions cut 7 bases from V and 4 bases from J, with 11 bases between. There are 13 residues in the CDR3. CDR3 bases: TGTGCCACCAGGGCAGGCCCCGCAGATACGCAGTATTTT. Translating gives CATRAGPADTQYF.

This clone was counted only a few times. The chain recombines TRBV5-6 with TRBJ2-1; 10 bases align to TRBD2. The CDR3 sequence is 16 residues long. The J segment lost 6 bases and the V segment lost 3 bases, leaving 9 bases of the junction unmatched. Germline V CDR1 and CDR2: SGHDT, YYEEEE. The DNA of the CDR3 is TGTGCCAGCAGCTATTCGAGCGGGAGGGCCCTCAATGAGCAGTTCTTC. Its protein product is CASSYSSGRALNEQFF. Full variable domain (missing parts from reference TRBV5-6 and TRBJ2-1): DAGVTQSPTHLIKTRGQQVTLRCSPKSGHDTVSWYQQALGQGPQFIFQYYEEEERQRGNFPDRFSGHQFPNYSSELNVNALLLGDSALYLCASSYSSGRALNEQFFGPGTRLTVL.

The gene calls are TRBV7-8 and TRBJ2-1; 10 bases map to TRBD2. The germline gives CDR1 SGHVS, CDR2 FQNEAQ. The length of the CDR3 is 17 residues. V was pared by 5 bases and J by 4 bases, with 11 bases of the junction left unmatched. The CDR3 region has the DNA TGTGCCAGCAGCATATTAGCGGGGGGACATAGGTACAATGAGCAGTTCTTC. Amino acid sequence: CASSILAGGHRYNEQFF.

V and J are TRBV11-3 and TRBJ2-5; 10 bases line up with TRBD1. Germline V gives CDR1 SGHNT, CDR2 YENEEA. This CDR3 has 15 amino acids. V lost 1 base to trimming and J lost 4 bases; unmatched junction nucleotides: 3. In nucleotides, the CDR3 is TGTGCCAGCAGCTTAGGACAGGGGGCTCTAGAGACCCAGTACTTC. Protein product: CASSLGQGALETQYF.